Listed below are T cell receptor beta chains from one sample, sequenced in a study of cytomegalovirus exposure and HLA in healthy donors. The method was immunoSEQ multiplex PCR; TCRdb's version includes in-frame clones alone and lacks a portion of them. The sample has 100,000 to 120,000 clones, over 60% seen once; the top ten hold 2.5% to 3%. Sequencing was carried out using PBMCs. Receptors were obtained from a woman aged 55-69 years in good health and CMV-seropositive. Both conserved end residues are part of each CDR3. The order of the fields is clone size, V gene, J gene, D gene, CDR3 DNA, CDR3 protein. The D gene is left open where the match is weak. Expanded clones are given a class, and other clones once, few, many or no size at all.

-	TRBV5-4	TRBJ2-1	TRBD2	TGTGCCAGCAGCCGCATGACTAGCGACAATGAGCAGTTCTTC	CASSRMTSDNEQFF
few	TRBV7-9	TRBJ2-5	-	TGTGCCAGCAGCCCAGAGGCGGAGACCCAGTACTTC	CASSPEAETQYF
-	TRBV28	TRBJ1-3	-	TGTGCCAGCAGTTTATTCGGATCTAGTCGGGGGTTTGGAAACACCATATATTTT	CASSLFGSSRGFGNTIYF
few	TRBV4-2	TRBJ1-5	-	TGTGCCAGCAGCCAGTCCAGGGATAGCAATCAGCCCCAGCATTTT	CASSQSRDSNQPQHF
-	TRBV11-1	TRBJ2-2	TRBD2	TGTGCCAGCAGCCCCCTAGCGGGAGAGTACACCGGGGAGCTGTTTTTT	CASSPLAGEYTGELFF
-	TRBV4-1	TRBJ2-7	TRBD1	TGCGCCAGCAGCCGAGTTCCGGGACAGACCTACGAGCAGTACTTC	CASSRVPGQTYEQYF
-	TRBV30	TRBJ1-1	-	TGTGCCTGGAGTCGGACAGTGAACACTGAAGCTTTCTTT	CAWSRTVNTEAFF
-	TRBV4-1	TRBJ2-2	TRBD2	TGCGCCAGCAGCCAAGATCTTACTAGCGGGTACACCGGGGAGCTGTTTTTT	CASSQDLTSGYTGELFF
-	TRBV18	TRBJ1-5	TRBD1	TGTGCCAGCTCACCACAACAGGCACAGGGGGCACAGCCCCAGCATTTT	CASSPQQAQGAQPQHF
-	TRBV9	TRBJ1-2	-	TGTGCCAGCACCGCGACAGGAAATAACTATGGCTACACCTTC	CASTATGNNYGYTF
-	TRBV19	TRBJ2-2	-	TGTGCCAGTAGTATATTCCGGGTGTCCGGGGAGCTGTTTTTT	CASSIFRVSGELFF
once	TRBV7-9	TRBJ2-7	-	TGTGCCAGCAGCTTAGAACCAATTCCTACCTACGAGCAGTACTTC	CASSLEPIPTYEQYF
-	TRBV7-3	TRBJ1-6	-	TGTGCCAGCAGCTATGGTCCAGGGCGCAATTCACCCCTCCACTTT	CASSYGPGRNSPLHF
-	TRBV29-1	TRBJ2-3	TRBD2	TGCAGCGTGGACCGCCTGGGACTAGCGGGAGTCCCAAACCACACAGATACGCAGTATTTT	CSVDRLGLAGVPNHTDTQYF
-	TRBV7-3	TRBJ2-1	-	TGTGCCAGCAGCTTAGTCGCAGACTCCTACAATGAGCAGTTCTTC	CASSLVADSYNEQFF
-	TRBV6-1	TRBJ1-1	-	TGTGCCAGCAGTGAGGTCCCGTTAGGGGAAAGGACTGAAGCTTTCTTT	CASSEVPLGERTEAFF
-	TRBV30	TRBJ1-5	-	TGTGCCTGGAGTGGGGACACTAGAACCCAGCATTTT	CAWSGDTRTQHF
once	TRBV7-3	TRBJ1-5	-	TGTGCCAGCCGACCCTCGGGGGATCAGCCCCAGCATTTT	CASRPSGDQPQHF
-	TRBV19	TRBJ1-1	-	TGTGCCAGTAGTGTGACAGTTATGAACACTGAAGCTTTCTTT	CASSVTVMNTEAFF
-	TRBV15	TRBJ2-7	-	TGTGCCACCAGCAGAACAGGGAGCAAAGCCTACGAGCAGTACTTC	CATSRTGSKAYEQYF
once	TRBV9	TRBJ2-3	-	TGTGCCAGCAGCGCCTCTGCAGATACGCAGTATTTT	CASSASADTQYF
-	TRBV6-5	TRBJ2-7	-	TGTGCCAGCAGTTACTATACAGGGGGGGGCTACGAGCAGTACTTC	CASSYYTGGGYEQYF
-	TRBV19	TRBJ2-7	TRBD1	TGTGCCAGTAGTCTTAACCGGGACAGTACCAACGAGCAGTACTTC	CASSLNRDSTNEQYF
-	TRBV5-1	TRBJ2-5	-	TGCGCCAGCAGCTCCGTTAGTTCAGAGACCCAGTACTTC	CASSSVSSETQYF
-	TRBV7-2	TRBJ2-3	-	TGTGCCAGCAGCCCCGACAGGAACACAGATACGCAGTATTTT	CASSPDRNTDTQYF
once	TRBV5-1	TRBJ2-3	-	TGCGCCAGCAGCTTGGTGGGGAGGATCACAGATACGCAGTATTTT	CASSLVGRITDTQYF
-	TRBV13	TRBJ1-2	TRBD1	TGTGCCAGCAGCCAAGGGGGACAGGTGATTAACTATGGCTACACCTTC	CASSQGGQVINYGYTF
-	TRBV18	TRBJ1-5	-	TGTGCCAGCTCACCGGCAGGGAACGATCAGCCCCAGCATTTT	CASSPAGNDQPQHF
once	TRBV4-1	TRBJ2-7	-	TGCGCCAGCAGCCACAGGGGGGTCCAAAACTTC	CASSHRGVQNF
-	TRBV18	TRBJ1-2	TRBD1	TGTGCCAGCTCACCACTAGGGACAGGGAAGGGCTATGGCTACACCTTC	CASSPLGTGKGYGYTF
-	TRBV28	TRBJ2-7	TRBD1	TGTGCCAGCAGATCAATACAGGGGAGCTCCTACGAGCAGTACTTC	CASRSIQGSSYEQYF
-	TRBV19	TRBJ2-5	-	TGTGCCAGTAGAAAACTCAGGGCCGAAAACCAAGAGACCCAGTACTTC	CASRKLRAENQETQYF
-	TRBV7-6	TRBJ1-2	-	TGTGCCAGCAGCGAGCAACCCGGGGCTAACTATGGCTACACCTTC	CASSEQPGANYGYTF
-	TRBV2	TRBJ1-5	TRBD1	TGTGCCAGCAGCGGGACAGGGGGCTTTCAGCCCCAGCATTTT	CASSGTGGFQPQHF
-	TRBV5-6	TRBJ2-1	-	TGTGCCAGTAAAGGGGTGACCTACAATGAGCAGTTCTTC	CASKGVTYNEQFF
-	TRBV5-4	TRBJ2-7	TRBD2	TGTGCCAGCAGCTTGGTTGGCGGGAGGAGGGTATTCTACGAGCAGTACTTC	CASSLVGGRRVFYEQYF